These T cell receptor beta chains were read from a single sample in a study of cytomegalovirus exposure and HLA in healthy donors. Data came from immunoSEQ multiplex PCR; TCRdb stores just in-frame clones and leaves some out. Of some 65,000 clones listed, over 60% were seen once; the top ten hold about 23%. Sample: PBMCs. These receptors all come from a man aged 50-59 years in good health and CMV-seropositive. CDR3s include the opening cysteine and the closing phenylalanine or tryptophan. Fields, in order: D gene, V gene, J gene, CDR3 DNA, CDR3 protein. D genes are given only for firm matches.

-	TRBV27	TRBJ1-5	TGTGCCAGCAGAAGGGGGGGTCAGCCCCAGCATTTT	CASRRGGQPQHF
TRBD1	TRBV13	TRBJ1-1	TGTGCCAGCAGCTTACCAGGGGGCGCAGAAACTGAAGCTTTCTTT	CASSLPGGAETEAFF
-	TRBV4-1	TRBJ2-1	TGCGCCAGCAGCGGGGACTTGAGCTCCTACAATGAGCAGTTCTTC	CASSGDLSSYNEQFF
-	TRBV2	TRBJ1-1	TGTGCCAGCAGCTATAGCAAGACTGGTGGTCGCACTGAAGCTTTCTTT	CASSYSKTGGRTEAFF
TRBD1	TRBV5-3	TRBJ1-5	TGTGCCAGAAGCCGGACAGGGGTTCAGCCCCAGCATTTT	CARSRTGVQPQHF
TRBD1	TRBV28	TRBJ1-1	TGTGCCAGCCGCCGACAGGGGGCGCTGGTCACTGAAGCTTTCTTT	CASRRQGALVTEAFF
-	TRBV29-1	TRBJ2-7	TGCAGCGTTGAAGATGGGGCGGTTCCCTACGAGCAGTACTTC	CSVEDGAVPYEQYF
-	TRBV6-5	TRBJ1-2	TGTGCCAGCAGTTACGACAGGAACTATGGCTACACCTTC	CASSYDRNYGYTF
-	TRBV19	TRBJ2-7	TGTGCCAGTAGTACCCTGACCAGGCCCTACGAGCAGTACTTC	CASSTLTRPYEQYF
TRBD2	TRBV27	TRBJ2-7	TGTGCCAGCAGTTACGGGACTAGCAGTAACGAGCAGTACTTC	CASSYGTSSNEQYF